The entry below gives a single T cell receptor beta chain sequence along with its context. The entry originates in a study of CD8 T cells in Susac syndrome. cDNA came from roughly 0.5 to 1 ug RNA primed by random hexamers. The TCR beta CDR3 was amplified by immunoSEQ multiplex PCR across 54 Vbeta, 13 Jbeta. One entry per CDR3 protein results from TCRdb running MiXCR on the immunoSEQ multiplex PCR reads. Found here are roughly 200,000 distinct CDR3 sequences, roughly 94% of them singletons; the top ten hold approximately 0.098%. CD8+ and CD4+ T cells taken from blood had their TCR beta sequenced. Age- and sex-matched healthy donors served as the control group. The sequence derives from a human donor in good health. Sequencing was done on a sample of CD4+ T cells from PBMCs.

The chain's CDR3 is CATSLGGQGNTETQYF. CDR3 nucleotides: TGTGCCACCAGCCTGGGGGGACAGGGGAACACTGAGACCCAGTACTTC. This rearrangement joins TRBV24-1 to TRBJ2-5, with 10 bases lining up with TRBD1. CDR1 and CDR2 (germline): KGHDR, SFDVKD. The CDR3 runs to 16 residues. V was pared by 7 bases and J by 5 bases, with 12 bases of the junction left unmatched.